This T cell receptor (beta chain) was captured by sequencing in a study of identical twins. TCRdb reprocessed the 5' RACE reads via MiXCR and lists one record per CDR3 protein. Of around 250,000 distinct CDR3 sequences in the sample, approximately 8.6% are singletons; the top ten hold roughly 3%. The CDR3 runs to 14 residues. Germline loops: CDR1 DFQATT, CDR2 SNEGSKA (reference sequence). The V gene lost 5 bases and the J gene lost 6 bases, with 18 bases spanning the gap. This same sample was also part of a study on yellow fever vaccine responses in identical twins.

This TCR derives from a woman in her late teens or twenties in good health. V gene TRBV20-1 combines with J gene TRBJ2-3; D may be TRBD1 (6 bases). What was sequenced was CD8+ T cells sorted from blood. The CDR3 DNA is TGCAGTGCTTGGACAGAGGGGATATGGGATACGCAGTATTTT. Residues: CSAWTEGIWDTQYF.